The 29 T cell receptor beta chains below come from one sample, sequenced in a study of blood T cell repertoires in COVID-19. Clones were read by immunoSEQ multiplex PCR, and TCRdb kept only the in-frame ones, dropping some. In the table there are about 200,000 clones, 75% to 85% of which are singletons. The sample comprised PBMCs or T cells enriched from blood (not recorded which). All receptors come from a man aged 35-49 years who had recovered from COVID-19.

V is TRBV28 and J is TRBJ1-2, with unresolved D. Germline assignment: CDR1 MDHEN and CDR2 SYDVKM. The V and J ends lost 5 bases and 4 bases respectively, with 14 bases between them. This CDR3 comprises 14 residues. The CDR3 DNA follows: TGTGCCAGCAGTGGCCCGAGGCACCTCTATGGCTACACCTTC. Amino acid sequence: CASSGPRHLYGYTF.

The rearrangement links TRBV7-9 to TRBJ1-4, with 9 bases aligning to TRBD1. Germline-derived CDR1 and CDR2 are SEHNR and FQNEAQ (reference sequence). J lost 8 bases, V lost 5 bases, and 6 bases had no gene match. The CDR3 has 14 residues. CDR3 in DNA: TGTGCCAGCAGCCCGGGACAGGGTATAGAAAAACTGTTTTTT. Its protein product is CASSPGQGIEKLFF.

The genes are TRBV7-9 and TRBJ2-1; D not certain. In germline, CDR1 is SEHNR, CDR2 FQNEAQ (reference sequence). The V and J ends lost 5 bases and 14 bases respectively, with 19 bases between them. The CDR3 extends over 13 amino acids. The CDR3 loop is CASSLPMAESEFF. The DNA of the CDR3 is TGTGCCAGCAGCCTACCGATGGCGGAATCGGAGTTCTTC.

The chain links TRBV7-2 to TRBJ2-4, with D perhaps TRBD2 (6 bases). Germline lookup yields CDR1 SGHTA and CDR2 FQGNSA. Between the trimmed V and J ends, which lost 2 bases and 5 bases, there was a span of 16 bases. The CDR3 is 16 residues long. The CDR3 nucleotides are TGTGCCAGCAGCTTAACACCGAGACCGGGGGAAAACATTCAGTACTTC. This translates into CASSLTPRPGENIQYF.

Here the CDR3 reads CASSRPTSGSNEQFF. The CDR3 DNA sequence: TGCGCCAGCAGCCGCCCTACTAGCGGGAGCAATGAGCAGTTCTTC. The V call is TRBV4-1, the J call TRBJ2-1; 11 nucleotides match TRBD2. From germline, CDR1 is MGHRA and CDR2 YSYEKL. V shed 4 bases, J shed 6 bases, and the junction held 5 bases outside the gene matches. There are 15 residues in the CDR3.

This clone was seen once. The chain uses TRBV10-1 and TRBJ2-3, with 10 nucleotides matching TRBD2. CDR1 is WNHNN, CDR2 SYGVQD, per germline (reference sequence). The CDR3 is made up of 15 amino acids. V trimming: 5 bases; J trimming: 1 base; junction bases outside the gene matches: 3. CDR3 nucleotide sequence: TGCGCCAGCAGTCAAGGGACTAGCGGCACAGATACGCAGTATTTT. It encodes CASSQGTSGTDTQYF.

The genes are TRBV6-6 and TRBJ2-1; the D is unclear. This CDR3 has 13 amino acids. With 4 bases removed from V and 7 bases from J, the gap between germline ends came to 11 bases. Germline values: CDR1 MNHNY, CDR2 SVGAGI (reference sequence). DNA for the CDR3: TGTGCCAGCAGTTCTCAATCTAGGAATGAGCAGTTCTTC. It translates to CASSSQSRNEQFF.

CDR3 nucleotide sequence: TGTGCCAGCAGCCCGAGGACTAGCGGATACACAGATACGCAGTATTTT. Protein: CASSPRTSGYTDTQYF. The V gene is TRBV7-9, the J gene TRBJ2-3; 10 bases line up with TRBD2. The CDR3 totals 16 residues. The junction had 7 bases not matched to a gene; V was cut back by 5 bases and J by 2 bases. CDR1 and CDR2 (germline): SEHNR, FQNEAQ (reference sequence). Supplemented by reference TRBV7-9 and TRBJ2-3, the full variable domain reads DTGVSQNPRHKITKRGQNVTFRCDPISEHNRLYWYRQTLGQGPEFLTYFQNEAQLEKSRLLSDRFSAERPKGSFSTLEIQRTEQGDSAMYLCASSPRTSGYTDTQYFGPGTRLTVL.

The V call is TRBV19, the J call TRBJ1-1; TRBD1 is a possible D gene (5 bases). Per the germline V gene, CDR1 is LNHDA and CDR2 is SQIVND (reference sequence). V shed 7 bases and J shed 4 bases, with 19 bases lying between them. The length of the CDR3 is 15 residues. This CDR3 is CASTQGGYWGTEAFF. The CDR3 region has the DNA TGTGCCAGTACCCAGGGAGGGTATTGGGGCACTGAAGCTTTCTTT.

This clone was detected once. This rearrangement joins TRBV19 to TRBJ1-5; TRBD1 is a possible D gene (5 bases). Germline CDR1 reads LNHDA; CDR2 reads SQIVND (reference sequence). This CDR3 is built from 13 residues. V was cut by 3 bases and J by 5 bases, with 8 bases left in between. The CDR3 sequence is CASSISRDQPQHF. The CDR3 nucleotides read TGTGCCAGTAGTATCTCCAGGGATCAGCCCCAGCATTTT.

The chain has TRBV7-2 and TRBJ2-7; tentative D call: TRBD2 (5 bases). The CDR3 extends over 15 amino acids. CDR1 and CDR2 (germline): SGHTA, FQGNSA. V was cut by 0 bases and J by 3 bases, with 12 bases left in between. CDR3 DNA: TGTGCCAGCAGCTTAGCCCTTGGACGGGGCTACGAGCAGTACGTC. The encoded protein is CASSLALGRGYEQYV.

V usage is TRBV3-1 (or the pseudogene TRBV3-2) and J usage is TRBJ2-5; D remains unclear. Germline CDR1 reads LGHDT; CDR2 reads YNNKEL (reference sequence). V dropped 3 bases and J dropped 5 bases, with 4 bases sitting between them. The CDR3 spans 11 residues. The CDR3 region has the DNA TGTGCCAGCAGCCATCGGGAGACCCAGTACTTC. Amino acid sequence: CASSHRETQYF.

The chain is built from TRBV19 and TRBJ2-3; TRBD2 matches 15 bases. Trimming took 4 bases from V and 2 from J; bases not matched to a gene: 7. Per the germline V gene, CDR1 is LNHDA and CDR2 is SQIVND (reference sequence). CDR3 size: 18 residues. The CDR3: CASSTGLAGGRPTDTQYF. The CDR3 DNA sequence: TGTGCCAGTAGTACCGGACTAGCGGGAGGGAGACCCACAGATACGCAGTATTTT.

The chain has TRBV5-1 and TRBJ2-2; 7 bases are a match to TRBD1. The germline CDR1 and CDR2 sequences are SGHRS and YFSETQ. The CDR3 runs to 17 residues. V trimming: 3 bases; J trimming: 3 bases; junction bases outside the gene matches: 11. In DNA, the CDR3 is TGCGCCAGCAGCTACCGACAGGGCGCGGCGCACACCGGGGAGCTGTTTTTT. This sequence encodes CASSYRQGAAHTGELFF.

V usage is TRBV29-1 and J usage is TRBJ2-6; D might be TRBD2 (5 bases). This CDR3 comprises 15 residues. V was trimmed by 5 bases and J by 4 bases, leaving 15 bases between them. Germline assignment: CDR1 SQVTM and CDR2 ANQGSEA. CDR3 DNA: TGCAGCGTTATCACGAGGGCGTCCGGGGCCAACGTCCTGACTTTC. Protein sequence: CSVITRASGANVLTF.

This chain uses TRBV4-3 with TRBJ1-2; the D is unclear. The germline V and J ends were trimmed by 1 base and 5 bases, with 11 bases remaining between them. The CDR3 consists of 14 residues. Germline lookup yields CDR1 LGHNA and CDR2 YSLEER. The CDR3, as DNA: TGCGCCAGCAGCCAAGCCCTGGGAGGGTATGGCTACACCTTC. It encodes CASSQALGGYGYTF.

In this sample, this clone turned up a few times. The chain uses TRBV27 and TRBJ2-1; TRBD2 agrees at 13 bases. CDR1 is MNHEY, CDR2 SMNVEV, per germline (reference sequence). J lost 6 bases, V lost 3 bases, and 5 bases had no gene match. This CDR3 has 16 amino acids. The CDR3 loop reads CASSFTSGRAGNEQFF. The CDR3 coding sequence is TGTGCCAGCAGTTTCACTAGCGGGAGGGCTGGCAATGAGCAGTTCTTC.

This sequence joins TRBV7-8 and TRBJ2-1, with 13 bases aligning to TRBD2. V was clipped by 5 bases and J by 8 bases; unmatched bases: 3. The CDR3 spans 14 residues. Germline V gene data show CDR1 as SGHVS and CDR2 as FQNEAQ. This CDR3 reads CASSPGLAGDEQFF. The CDR3 region has the DNA TGTGCCAGCAGCCCAGGACTAGCGGGGGATGAGCAGTTCTTC. The whole variable domain, filled in from reference TRBV7-8 and TRBJ2-1, reads GAGVSQSPRYKVAKRGQDVALRCDPISGHVSLFWYQQALGQGPEFLTYFQNEAQLDKSGLPSDRFFAERPEGSVSTLKIQRTQQEDSAVYLCASSPGLAGDEQFFGPGTRLTVL.

The chain couples TRBV9 to TRBJ2-7, with D perhaps TRBD2 (6 bases). The CDR3 has 13 amino acids. In germline, CDR1 is SGDLS, CDR2 YYNGEE. Trimming cost V 4 bases and J 6 bases, with 14 bases left between them. CDR3 DNA sequence: TGTGCCAGCAGCCGGGGATTTAGCGGCGAGCAGTACTTC. Protein sequence: CASSRGFSGEQYF.

The V and J genes are TRBV27 and TRBJ1-1; D may be TRBD1 (5 bases). Germline V gene lookup returns CDR1 MNHEY and CDR2 SMNVEV (reference sequence). The CDR3 has 14 residues. The V end lost 3 bases, the J end lost 4 bases, and 12 bases lay between the germline ends. This chain's CDR3 is CASSFLAGITEAFF. The CDR3 region has the DNA TGTGCCAGCAGTTTCCTCGCAGGGATCACTGAAGCTTTCTTT.

The CDR3, as DNA: TGTGCCACCAGTGACTATACCGGGACAGGTTACACCGGGGAGCTGTTTTTT. Amino acid sequence: CATSDYTGTGYTGELFF. The rearrangement joins TRBV24-1 to TRBJ2-2, with 8 bases identical to TRBD1. J gave up 3 bases and V 4 bases, and 9 bases lay outside the gene matches. This CDR3 spans 17 amino acids. Germline CDR1 is KGHDR and CDR2 is SFDVKD.

The chain recombines TRBV10-3 with TRBJ1-2, with a tentative D call TRBD1 (5 bases). With 4 bases removed from V and 7 bases from J, the gap between germline ends came to 19 bases. Germline loops: CDR1 ENHRY, CDR2 SYGVKD. The CDR3 contains 15 residues. CDR3 sequence: CAISADSFTFSGYTF. The CDR3 bases are TGTGCCATCAGTGCTGACAGCTTTACCTTCTCTGGCTACACCTTC.

The V call is TRBV6-2 or TRBV6-3, the J call TRBJ2-5; maybe TRBD2 (7 bases). Germline CDR1 and CDR2: MNHEY and SVGEGT. Trimming removed 3 bases from V and 5 bases from J, with 19 bases in between. The CDR3 is 16 residues long. Here the CDR3 DNA reads TGTGCCAGCAGTTATCCAAGGGGGAGCGGGATCGAGACCCAGTACTTC. Amino acid sequence: CASSYPRGSGIETQYF.

The chain uses TRBV5-5 and TRBJ2-7; 13 nucleotides match TRBD2. Germline trimming cut 2 bases from V and 3 bases from J; bases unmatched to any gene: 2. Germline CDR1 and CDR2: SGHKS and YYEKEE (reference sequence). This CDR3 contains 15 residues. CDR3 sequence: CASSLWTSGSYEQYV. CDR3 coding DNA: TGTGCCAGCAGCTTATGGACTAGCGGGAGCTACGAGCAGTACGTC.

In the case of this clone: One junction end disagrees with the germline gene, perhaps due to a read error. The J gene is TRBJ2-3, the V gene TRBV19, with 7 bases that match TRBD1. The CDR3 has 13 residues. Germline V gives CDR1 LNHDA, CDR2 SQIVND (reference sequence). The CDR3: CASSNVDRDTRNF. The CDR3 DNA reads as TGTGCCAGTAGTAACGTCGACAGGGATACCAGAAATTTT.

The chain carries TRBV5-1 and TRBJ2-1, with TRBD2 identical over 7 bases. The germline gives CDR1 SGHRS, CDR2 YFSETQ. CDR3 length: 16 amino acids. The V gene end was trimmed by 0 bases and the J gene end by 5 bases; junction bases not matched to a gene: 8. The chain's CDR3 is CASSLAAAGEHNEQFF. CDR3 coding DNA: TGCGCCAGCAGCTTGGCCGCTGCGGGAGAGCACAATGAGCAGTTCTTC.

This chain connects TRBV6-4 to TRBJ1-5; D may be TRBD1 (6 bases). Germline V CDR1 and CDR2: MRHNA, SNTAGT. This CDR3 contains 18 residues. Trimming took off 0 bases at V and 4 bases at J, with 19 bases between the two ends. The CDR3: CASSDSSGARPQNQPQHF. For the CDR3, the DNA is TGTGCCAGCAGTGACTCGTCAGGGGCCCGCCCACAAAATCAGCCCCAGCATTTT.

The chain has TRBV7-8 and TRBJ1-1, with D possibly matching TRBD1 (5 bases). Germline lookup yields CDR1 SGHVS and CDR2 FQNEAQ. The V end lost 5 bases, the J end lost 1 base, and 14 bases lay between the germline ends. The CDR3 length is 15 residues. This CDR3 reads CASSPQGQGNTEAFF. Written as DNA, the CDR3 is TGTGCCAGCAGCCCTCAGGGTCAGGGGAACACTGAAGCTTTCTTT.

This chain connects TRBV7-2 to TRBJ1-3; D is ambiguous. CDR1 is SGHTA, CDR2 FQGNSA, per germline. There are 14 residues in the CDR3. Between the trimmed V and J ends, which lost 7 bases and 0 bases, there was a span of 10 bases. The DNA for the CDR3 is TGTGCCAGCACCCCATTAGTCTCTGGAAACACCATATATTTT. Its protein is CASTPLVSGNTIYF.